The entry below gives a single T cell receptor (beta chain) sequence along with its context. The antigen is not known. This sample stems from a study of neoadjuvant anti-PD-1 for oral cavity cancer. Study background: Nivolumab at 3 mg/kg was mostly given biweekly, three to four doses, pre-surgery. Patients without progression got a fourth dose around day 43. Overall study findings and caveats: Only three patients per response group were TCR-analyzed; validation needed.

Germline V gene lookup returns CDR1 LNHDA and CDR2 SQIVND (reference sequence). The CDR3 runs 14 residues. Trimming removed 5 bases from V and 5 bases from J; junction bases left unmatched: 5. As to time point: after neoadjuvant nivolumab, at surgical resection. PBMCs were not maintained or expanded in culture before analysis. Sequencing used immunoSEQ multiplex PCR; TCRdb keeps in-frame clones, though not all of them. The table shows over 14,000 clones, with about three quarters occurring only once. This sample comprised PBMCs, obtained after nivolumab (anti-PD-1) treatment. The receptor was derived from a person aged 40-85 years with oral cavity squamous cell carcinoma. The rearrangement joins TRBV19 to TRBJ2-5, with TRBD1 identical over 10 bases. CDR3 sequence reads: CASSDRGRWETQYF. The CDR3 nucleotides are TGTGCCAGTAGTGACAGGGGGCGCTGGGAGACCCAGTACTTC.